This TCR beta chain derives from a study of CD8+ T cells in alopecia areata. Only a few counts were recorded for this clone. One end of the junction fails to match germline, which may point to a read error. cDNA serving as the sequencing template came from extracted, reverse transcribed RNA. Assay used: immunoSEQ multiplex PCR; TCRdb lists only in-frame clones, some missing. The sample includes 130,000 to 150,000 clones, around 47% seen only once; the top ten take about 6.3%. Source material: CD4+ T cells sorted from blood. The TCR sequence derives from a human donor with alopecia areata.

In nucleotides, the CDR3 is TGTGCCTGGAGTGTACAGGGACAGGGTTCCTCCGAGCAGTACTTC. It yields the protein CAWSVQGQGSSEQYF. V usage is TRBV30 and J usage is TRBJ2-7; 9 bases agree with TRBD1. The germline gives CDR1 GTSNPN, CDR2 SVGIG (reference sequence). The CDR3 covers 15 residues.